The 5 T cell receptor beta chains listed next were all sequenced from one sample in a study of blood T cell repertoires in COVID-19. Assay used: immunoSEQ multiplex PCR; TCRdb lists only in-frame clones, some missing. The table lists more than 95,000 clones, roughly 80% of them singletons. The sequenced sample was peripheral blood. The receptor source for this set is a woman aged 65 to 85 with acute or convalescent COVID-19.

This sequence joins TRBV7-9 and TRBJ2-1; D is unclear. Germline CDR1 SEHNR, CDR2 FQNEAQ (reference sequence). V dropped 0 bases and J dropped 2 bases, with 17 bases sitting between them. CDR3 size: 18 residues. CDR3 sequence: CASSLAPPGLLAYNEQFF. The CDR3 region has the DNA TGTGCCAGCAGCTTAGCCCCTCCTGGCCTCCTCGCCTACAATGAGCAGTTCTTC.

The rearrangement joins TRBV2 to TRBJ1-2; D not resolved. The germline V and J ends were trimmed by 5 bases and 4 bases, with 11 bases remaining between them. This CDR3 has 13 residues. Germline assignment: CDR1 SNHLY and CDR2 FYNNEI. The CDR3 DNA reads TGTGCCAGCAGTTCCGGGATTTCCTATGGCTACACCTTC. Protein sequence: CASSSGISYGYTF.

The DNA for the CDR3 is TGTGCCAGCAGTTACTCGGACAGGGAAGCTTTCTTT. Translated, it gives CASSYSDREAFF. V and J are TRBV6-2 or TRBV6-3 and TRBJ1-1, with 7 bases lining up with TRBD1. V was pared by 0 bases and J by 8 bases, with 0 bases of the junction left unmatched. The CDR3 runs 12 residues. Germline values: CDR1 MNHEY, CDR2 SVGEGT.

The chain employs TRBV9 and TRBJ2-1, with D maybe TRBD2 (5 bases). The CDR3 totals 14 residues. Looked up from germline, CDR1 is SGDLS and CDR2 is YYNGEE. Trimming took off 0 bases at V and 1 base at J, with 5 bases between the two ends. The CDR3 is CASSVGGSYNEQFF. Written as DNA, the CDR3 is TGTGCCAGCAGCGTAGGAGGGTCCTACAATGAGCAGTTCTTC. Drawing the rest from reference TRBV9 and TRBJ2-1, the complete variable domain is DSGVTQTPKHLITATGQRVTLRCSPRSGDLSVYWYQQSLDQGLQFLIQYYNGEERAKGNILERFSAQQFPDLHSELNLSSLELGDSALYFCASSVGGSYNEQFFGPGTRLTVL.

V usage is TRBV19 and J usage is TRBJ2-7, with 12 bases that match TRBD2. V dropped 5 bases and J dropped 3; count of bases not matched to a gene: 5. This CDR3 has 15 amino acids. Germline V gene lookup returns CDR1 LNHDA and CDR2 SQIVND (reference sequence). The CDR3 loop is CASSPGTSGFYEQYF. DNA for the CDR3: TGTGCCAGTAGTCCCGGGACTAGCGGGTTCTACGAGCAGTACTTC.